A single sample is the source of the 29 T cell receptor beta chains below, sequenced in a study of neurological immune-mediated disorders. TCRdb called the 5' RACE reads again in MiXCR, with one record for every CDR3 protein. The profile shows under 75,000 distinct CDR3 sequences, around 5% of them singletons. The sample consisted of PBMCs. The receptors shown here come from a human donor with multiple sclerosis. The donor label of this sample is uncertain.

A note on this clonotype: Relative to the germline gene, one junction end is altered; a read error may explain this. V gene TRBV14 combines with J gene TRBJ2-3, with 8 bases that match TRBD2. The CDR3 extends over 16 amino acids. The germline V gene has CDR1 SGHDN and CDR2 FVKESK. The CDR3: CASRLGLASSTDTQNF. Here the CDR3 DNA reads TGTGCCAGCAGGTTAGGACTAGCCTCTAGCACAGATACGCAGAATTTT.

This clonotype was observed at least ten times. This chain joins TRBV5-1 and TRBJ2-3; D is uncertain. The ends were cut back, 1 base at V and 0 bases at J, with 6 bases in the middle. This CDR3 is built from 14 residues. Per germline, CDR1 SGHRS and CDR2 YFSETQ. This chain's CDR3 is CASSLRASTDTQYF. The CDR3 DNA is TGCGCCAGCAGCTTGAGAGCTAGCACAGATACGCAGTATTTT.

The sample holds many counts of this clonotype. The chain combines TRBV24-1 with TRBJ1-5; 7 bases are a match to TRBD1. Trimming took 2 bases from V and 4 from J; bases not matched to a gene: 1. The germline V gene has CDR1 KGHDR and CDR2 SFDVKD. The CDR3 loop spans 14 amino acids. CDR3 residues: CATSDSGQNQPQHF. The CDR3 DNA sequence: TGTGCCACCAGTGATTCGGGACAGAATCAGCCCCAGCATTTT.

There are many counts of this clonotype. The chain employs TRBV3-1 and TRBJ2-3; the match to TRBD1 covers 8 bases. The length of the CDR3 is 16 residues. The J segment lost 0 bases and the V segment lost 5 bases, leaving 7 bases of the junction unmatched. Germline values: CDR1 LGHDT, CDR2 YNNKEL (reference sequence). DNA of the CDR3: TGTGCCAGCAGCTACCGGACAGGGACTAGCACAGATACGCAGTATTTT. This encodes CASSYRTGTSTDTQYF.

The genes are TRBV2 and TRBJ2-1, with D possibly matching TRBD2 (6 bases). Germline V gene data show CDR1 as SNHLY and CDR2 as FYNNEI. Trimming pared 4 bases from V and 5 bases from J, leaving 18 bases between. The CDR3 totals 16 residues. The CDR3 loop is CASSGEGSLANNEQFF. For the CDR3, the DNA is TGTGCCAGCAGTGGAGAGGGGTCCCTAGCGAACAATGAGCAGTTCTTC.

There are many counts of this clonotype. V and J are TRBV2 and TRBJ1-3; D is undetermined. CDR1 is SNHLY and CDR2 is FYNNEI in the germline V gene. The germline V and J ends were trimmed by 11 bases and 0 bases, with 11 bases remaining between them. The CDR3 sequence is 13 residues long. The CDR3 sequence is CAGQVHSGNTIYF. DNA of the CDR3: TGTGCCGGTCAGGTTCACTCTGGAAACACCATATATTTT.

This clonotype was recorded many times. The V gene is TRBV29-1, the J gene TRBJ1-1; a weak D match, TRBD1 (5 bases). The CDR3 runs to 13 residues. V lost 7 bases and J 2 bases, leaving 14 bases between the germline ends. In germline, CDR1 is SQVTM, CDR2 ANQGSEA. The CDR3 nucleotides read TGCAGCGCCAGGTTAGGGACCAACACTGAAGCTTTCTTT. Its protein product is CSARLGTNTEAFF.

This clonotype came up many times. CDR3 in amino acids: CSAEPQVLDGNTIYF. CDR3 bases: TGCAGTGCCGAACCACAGGTATTGGACGGAAACACCATATATTTT. V gene TRBV20-1 combines with J gene TRBJ1-3; possibly TRBD1 for D (5 bases). This CDR3 comprises 15 residues. The germline CDR1 and CDR2 sequences are DFQATT and SNEGSKA (reference sequence). The V gene lost 6 bases and the J gene lost 4 bases, with 19 bases spanning the gap.

This clonotype was seen ten or more times. The rearrangement uses TRBV7-2 and TRBJ2-3, with TRBD2 matching 8 bases. Per the germline V gene, CDR1 is SGHTA and CDR2 is FQGNSA. This CDR3 has 15 residues. V lost 3 bases, J lost 1 base, and 3 bases stayed unmatched. This CDR3 is CASSFYSGGTDTQYF. In nucleotides, the CDR3 is TGTGCCAGCAGCTTTTATAGCGGGGGCACAGATACGCAGTATTTT.

Of note for this clonotype: No DNA is shown, since the ends of the CDR3 on it are uncertain; the CDR3 is the one TCRdb lists. The CDR3 here is CASSFYICSASPVSGTAYGHTF. This chain uses TRBV5-6 with TRBJ1-2; the listed D gene, TRBD1, was not tested against the DNA. 22 amino acids form the CDR3, both terminal residues included. In germline, CDR1 is SGHDT, CDR2 YYEEEE.

This clonotype occurred many times. J is TRBJ2-3 and V is TRBV18; 9 bases line up with TRBD2. This CDR3 has 15 amino acids. Trimming took 3 bases from V and 5 from J; bases not matched to a gene: 6. Germline V CDR1 and CDR2: KGHSH, LQKENI. The CDR3 DNA follows: TGTGCCAGCTCACCCTCTAGCGGGGAAGAAGATACGCAGTATTTT. Its translation is CASSPSSGEEDTQYF.

This clonotype occurred many times. V is TRBV5-1 and J is TRBJ1-4, with a possible D match to TRBD1 (5 bases). V was trimmed by 4 bases and J by 8 bases, leaving 15 bases between them. Germline loops: CDR1 SGHRS, CDR2 YFSETQ. This CDR3 region has 14 residues. The CDR3 region is CASSPGPGEEKLFF. The CDR3 coding sequence is TGCGCCAGCAGCCCCGGGCCGGGGGAGGAAAAACTGTTTTTT.

This clonotype appeared many times. The V call is TRBV5-5, the J call TRBJ2-1; D might be TRBD2 (5 bases). Germline-derived CDR1 and CDR2 are SGHKS and YYEKEE (reference sequence). The V and J ends lost 4 bases and 6 bases respectively, with 14 bases between them. This CDR3 is built from 14 residues. CDR3 sequence (DNA): TGTGCCAGCAGCCCCGGACTCATCGCCAATGAGCAGTTCTTC. Amino acid sequence: CASSPGLIANEQFF.

The chain is built from TRBV20-1 and TRBJ2-1; 7 nucleotides match TRBD2. Trimming took 0 bases from V and 8 from J; bases not matched to a gene: 13. CDR1 is DFQATT, CDR2 SNEGSKA, per germline (reference sequence). CDR3 length: 16 residues. CDR3 residues: CSARDWRAGGYYEQFF. CDR3 in DNA: TGCAGTGCTAGAGATTGGCGGGCCGGGGGGTATTATGAGCAGTTCTTC.

This clonotype has at least ten counts. The chain is built from TRBV10-3 and TRBJ2-3; D uncertain. V lost 7 bases and J lost 2, with 13 bases in between. CDR3 length equals 14 residues. CDR1 is ENHRY, CDR2 SYGVKD, per germline. The CDR3 DNA follows: TGTGCCATCAAAAGGGCCGGCTACACAGATACGCAGTATTTT. Translating gives CAIKRAGYTDTQYF.

This clonotype has ten or more counts. This chain connects TRBV12-3 or TRBV12-4 to TRBJ2-7; 8 bases map to TRBD2. Unmatched junction bases numbered 5, after V lost 6 bases and J lost 1 base. The CDR3 consists of 14 residues. CDR3 loop: CASSSGGGSYEQYF. The DNA for the CDR3 is TGTGCCAGCAGCTCCGGGGGGGGGTCCTACGAGCAGTACTTC.

This clonotype was observed many times. The J gene is TRBJ1-4, the V gene TRBV5-6; 7 bases fit TRBD1. Germline V gene data show CDR1 as SGHDT and CDR2 as YYEEEE. The CDR3 has 14 residues. With V trimmed by 5 bases and J by 5 bases, 6 bases remained unmatched. The CDR3 protein is CASRRDSYNEKLFF. CDR3 bases: TGTGCCAGCAGACGGGACAGCTACAATGAAAAACTGTTTTTT.

Many counts were recorded for this clonotype. The rearrangement uses TRBV9 and TRBJ2-7; D is uncertain. This CDR3 is built from 14 residues. From germline, CDR1 is SGDLS and CDR2 YYNGEE. Trimming pared 4 bases from V and 1 base from J, leaving 12 bases between. CDR3 nucleotide sequence: TGTGCCAGCAGCTTCCGGTACGGTTCCTACGAGCAGTACTTC. Translating it yields CASSFRYGSYEQYF.

Many counts were recorded for this clonotype. The chain carries TRBV18 and TRBJ2-7; D tentatively reads TRBD1 or TRBD2 (5 bases each). The CDR3 is made up of 13 amino acids. V was trimmed by 5 bases and J by 3 bases, leaving 11 bases between them. Germline loops: CDR1 KGHSH, CDR2 LQKENI. The CDR3 DNA reads TGTGCCAGCTCATCCGGGGCCGGCTACGAGCAGTACTTC. Its translation is CASSSGAGYEQYF.

This clonotype was seen ten or more times. The V gene is TRBV5-1, the J gene TRBJ1-3, with D perhaps TRBD1 (6 bases). Germline CDR1 SGHRS, CDR2 YFSETQ. Trimming left V 4 bases short and J 0 bases short, with 11 bases between. The CDR3 length is 15 residues. CDR3 protein: CASSIDRLSGNTIYF. DNA of the CDR3: TGCGCCAGCAGCATCGACAGGCTCTCTGGAAACACCATATATTTT.

J is TRBJ2-3 and V is TRBV11-3, with a possible D match to TRBD1 (5 bases). CDR1 and CDR2 from the germline V gene are SGHNT and YENEEA. V dropped 1 base and J dropped 7 bases, with 9 bases sitting between them. CDR3 size: 13 residues. The CDR3 sequence is CASSLVQGNTQYF. CDR3 bases: TGTGCCAGCAGCTTAGTTCAGGGTAATACGCAGTATTTT.

In this sample, this clonotype turned up many times. The chain uses TRBV7-8 and TRBJ1-1; D gene unclear. The germline V gene encodes CDR1 SGHVS and CDR2 FQNEAQ. The CDR3 runs 13 residues. Trimming took off 5 bases at V and 0 bases at J, with 7 bases between the two ends. The CDR3 is CASSTDLNTEAFF. The CDR3, as DNA: TGTGCCAGCAGCACCGACTTGAACACTGAAGCTTTCTTT.

This clonotype was seen at least ten times. The chain has TRBV5-1 and TRBJ1-1; TRBD1 matches at 9 bases. Germline CDR1 reads SGHRS; CDR2 reads YFSETQ. The J segment lost 1 base and the V segment lost 3 bases, leaving 7 bases of the junction unmatched. The CDR3 runs 16 residues. The CDR3 reads CASSYGQGTRNTEAFF. In DNA form, the CDR3 reads TGCGCCAGCAGCTACGGACAGGGGACTAGGAACACTGAAGCTTTCTTT.

This clonotype has at least ten counts. The chain has TRBV29-1 and TRBJ2-3; 8 bases map to TRBD1. The ends lost 6 bases at V and 2 bases at J; junction bases unmatched: 4. This CDR3 is built from 13 residues. Germline lookup yields CDR1 SQVTM and CDR2 ANQGSEA. The CDR3 loop is CSVGQGTTDTQYF. DNA for the CDR3: TGCAGCGTAGGACAGGGTACCACAGATACGCAGTATTTT.

V gene TRBV20-1 combines with J gene TRBJ1-1, with D tentatively TRBD1 (5 bases). Trimming took off 5 bases at V and 0 bases at J, with 16 bases between the two ends. Germline CDR1 reads DFQATT; CDR2 reads SNEGSKA (reference sequence). This CDR3 spans 15 amino acids. This chain's CDR3 is CSAPLLGLMNTEAFF. The CDR3 DNA follows: TGCAGTGCTCCCCTTTTGGGGCTCATGAACACTGAAGCTTTCTTT.

This clonotype was counted many times. This rearrangement joins TRBV5-1 to TRBJ2-1; 9 bases agree with TRBD2. With V trimmed by 0 bases and J by 4 bases, 8 bases remained unmatched. Per the germline V gene, CDR1 is SGHRS and CDR2 is YFSETQ. CDR3 size: 17 residues. Written as DNA, the CDR3 is TGCGCCAGCAGCTTGGGGCGGGGGGGCCTCAAATACAATGAGCAGTTCTTC. Its translation: CASSLGRGGLKYNEQFF.

This clonotype was seen only a few times. The chain employs TRBV5-5 and TRBJ2-4; 11 nucleotides match TRBD2. Germline-derived CDR1 and CDR2 are SGHKS and YYEKEE (reference sequence). V shed 0 bases and J 6 bases; nucleotides not matched to a gene: 2. This CDR3 has 15 residues. CDR3 amino acids: CASSLASGGINIQYF. CDR3 DNA: TGTGCCAGCAGCTTGGCTAGCGGGGGGATAAACATTCAGTACTTC.

Many counts were recorded for this clonotype. The CDR3 protein is CASSQQGGLRNEQYF. The CDR3 DNA sequence: TGCGCCAGCAGCCAGCAGGGAGGTTTGAGGAACGAGCAGTACTTC. The chain links TRBV4-1 to TRBJ2-7; D is possibly TRBD2 (6 bases). There are 15 residues in the CDR3. Germline CDR1 reads MGHRA; CDR2 reads YSYEKL. V dropped 3 bases and J dropped 5 bases, with 17 bases sitting between them.

This clonotype was detected many times. This sequence joins TRBV20-1 and TRBJ2-7; D is possibly TRBD2 (7 bases). The V end lost 0 bases, the J end lost 4 bases, and 13 bases lay between the germline ends. There are 14 residues in the CDR3. The germline gives CDR1 DFQATT, CDR2 SNEGSKA (reference sequence). CDR3 sequence: CSARDRGGVYEQYF. In DNA form, the CDR3 reads TGCAGTGCTAGAGATAGGGGGGGAGTTTACGAGCAGTACTTC.